A selection of T cell receptor beta chains follows, all from one sample in a study of neurological immune-mediated disorders. MiXCR was run by TCRdb on the 5' RACE reads, yielding one entry per CDR3 protein. The table lists 80,000 to 100,000 distinct CDR3 sequences, under 4.5% of them singletons. The sequenced material came from PBMCs. These receptors were collected from a woman aged 50 to 65 with multiple sclerosis. CDR3s include the opening cysteine and the closing phenylalanine or tryptophan. A D gene is named only where the DNA matches it firmly. Part of the rows lack a size; the others show once, few, many or a class for expanded clones.

D gene	J gene	V gene	clone size	CDR3 protein	CDR3 DNA
.	TRBJ2-7	TRBV5-5	many	CASSRVIYEQYF	TGTGCCAGCAGCCGTGTTATCTACGAGCAGTACTTC
.	TRBJ2-7	TRBV5-1	many	CASSSTGSTYEQYF	TGCGCCAGCAGCAGTACAGGGTCGACCTACGAGCAGTACTTC
.	TRBJ2-7	TRBV12-3/TRBV12-4	.	CASSSPGRSGNYEQYF	TGTGCCAGCAGTTCCCCCGGGAGATCGGGGAACTACGAGCAGTACTTC
.	TRBJ2-3	TRBV7-2	many	CASSLGVWGFLPTRTDTQYF	TGTGCCAGCAGCTTAGGGGTCTGGGGGTTCTTGCCCACCCGCACAGATACGCAGTATTTT
.	TRBJ2-5	TRBV24-1	many	CATSDPGGTQYF	TGTGCCACCAGTGACCCCGGCGGGACCCAGTACTTC
.	TRBJ2-1	TRBV10-3	many	CAIRTQTSYNEQFF	TGTGCCATAAGGACCCAAACCTCCTACAATGAGCAGTTCTTC
TRBD1	TRBJ1-2	TRBV7-2	many	CASSPTGTGGESYGYTF	TGTGCCAGCAGCCCTACCGGGACAGGGGGGGAATCCTATGGCTACACCTTC
.	TRBJ2-3	TRBV20-1	many	CSARDKSDTQYF	TGCAGTGCTAGAGATAAGTCAGATACGCAGTATTTT
TRBD1	TRBJ1-1	TRBV11-2	.	CASSAMTGGSGAFF	TGTGCCAGCAGCGCGATGACAGGGGGCTCTGGAGCTTTCTTT
TRBD2	TRBJ2-2	TRBV11-2	many	CASARSGGRTGELFF	TGTGCCAGCGCCCGAAGCGGGGGAAGGACCGGGGAGCTGTTTTTT
TRBD1	TRBJ1-6	TRBV14	many	CASSPRQGTSSPLHF	TGTGCCAGCAGCCCTCGACAGGGGACGAGTTCACCCCTCCACTTT
.	TRBJ1-4	TRBV5-1	many	CASSLDGEGEKLFF	TGCGCCAGCAGCTTGGATGGGGAAGGTGAAAAACTGTTTTTT
TRBD1	TRBJ1-2	TRBV20-1	many	CSAGPGQGAYGYTF	TGCAGTGCTGGACCGGGACAGGGGGCCTATGGCTACACCTTC
.	TRBJ1-1	TRBV10-3	many	CATKTGMRYNNTEAFF	TGTGCCACTAAAACAGGGATGAGGTACAATAACACTGAAGCTTTCTTT
.	TRBJ2-3	TRBV12-3/TRBV12-4	many	CASKGGGTDTQYF	TGTGCCAGCAAAGGCGGGGGCACAGATACGCAGTATTTT
.	TRBJ1-4	TRBV6-6	many	CASSYSPGLGEKLFF	TGTGCCAGCAGTTACTCCCCAGGGCTTGGCGAAAAACTGTTTTTT
TRBD2	TRBJ2-7	TRBV3-1	few	CASSPSGAEQYF	TGTGCCAGCAGCCCCAGCGGGGCCGAGCAGTACTTC
.	TRBJ2-2	TRBV6-5	many	CASSPGGGGGELFF	TGTGCCAGCAGTCCAGGGGGAGGTGGCGGGGAGCTGTTTTTT